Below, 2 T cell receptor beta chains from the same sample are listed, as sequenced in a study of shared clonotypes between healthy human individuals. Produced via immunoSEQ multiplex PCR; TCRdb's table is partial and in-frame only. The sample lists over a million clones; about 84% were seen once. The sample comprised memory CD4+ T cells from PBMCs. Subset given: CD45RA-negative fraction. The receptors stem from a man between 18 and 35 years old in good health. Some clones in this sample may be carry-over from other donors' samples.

The CDR3 here is CASSSTGDDGYTF. DNA of the CDR3: TGCGCCAGCAGCTCGACAGGGGATGATGGCTACACCTTC. This chain uses TRBV5-1 with TRBJ1-2, with 8 positions matching TRBD1. CDR1 and CDR2 (germline): SGHRS, YFSETQ. CDR3 size: 13 residues. The J segment lost 6 bases and the V segment lost 3 bases, leaving 4 bases of the junction unmatched.

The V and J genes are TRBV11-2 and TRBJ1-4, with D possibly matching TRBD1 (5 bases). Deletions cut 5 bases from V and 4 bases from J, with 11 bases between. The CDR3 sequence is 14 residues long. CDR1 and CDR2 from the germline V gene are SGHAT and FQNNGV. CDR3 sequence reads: CASSPGRFNEKLFF. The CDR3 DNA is TGTGCCAGCAGCCCGGGACGTTTTAATGAAAAACTGTTTTTT.